This T cell receptor beta chain appears in the sequencing data of a study of OX40 agonist ivuxolimab in advanced cancers. The wider study: Aged roughly 23 to 90 with a mean of approximately 60 years, they were around 83% male. Under the entry rules, prior anti-PD-1, anti-PD-L1 or anti-CTLA-4 therapy was allowed, and about 40% had some. General study results and limits: In the 0.1 to 3.0 mg/kg range, CD4+ and CD8+ blood T cells had expanded clonally by week 6. Some of the lowest clonal expansion was seen in partial responders at 0.1-3.0 mg/kg.

Generated by immunoSEQ multiplex PCR, the TCRdb table keeps only in-frame clones and is missing some. Of 40,000 to 50,000 clones listed, roughly 90% are singletons. This clone was picked up a small number of times. Antigen specificity is unknown. The input for sequencing was CD4+ or CD8+ T cells sorted from blood, taken in a trial of the OX40 agonist ivuxolimab. The TCR sequence derives from an adult with an advanced solid tumor such as melanoma, head and neck, liver or kidney cancer.

This chain's CDR3 is CASSPLLASPLHF. The CDR3 DNA follows: TGTGCCAGCAGCCCCCTCCTTGCATCACCCCTCCACTTT. The J gene is TRBJ1-6, the V gene TRBV7-2, with unresolved D. The CDR3 runs 13 residues. In germline, CDR1 is SGHTA, CDR2 FQGNSA. V was clipped by 5 bases and J by 10 bases, with 12 bases between them.